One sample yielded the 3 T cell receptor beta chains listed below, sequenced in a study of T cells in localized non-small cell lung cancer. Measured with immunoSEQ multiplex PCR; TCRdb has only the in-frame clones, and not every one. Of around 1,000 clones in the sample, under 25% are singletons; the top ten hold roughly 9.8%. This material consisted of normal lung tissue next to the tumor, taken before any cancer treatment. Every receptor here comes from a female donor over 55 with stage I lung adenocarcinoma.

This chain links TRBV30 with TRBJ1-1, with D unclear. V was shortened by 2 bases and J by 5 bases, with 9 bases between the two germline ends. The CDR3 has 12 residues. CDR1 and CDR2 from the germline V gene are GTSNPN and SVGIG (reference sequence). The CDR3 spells CAWSLTGTEAFF. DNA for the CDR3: TGTGCCTGGAGTCTAACGGGGACTGAAGCTTTCTTT.

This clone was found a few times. The CDR3 loop reads CASSESTGAASNTGELFF. The CDR3 nucleotides read TGTGCCAGCAGTGAGTCGACGGGGGCGGCTTCGAACACCGGGGAGCTGTTTTTT. The chain is built from TRBV6-8 and TRBJ2-2, with D perhaps given as TRBD1 or TRBD2 (6 bases each). The V gene lost 5 bases and the J gene lost 0 bases, with 19 bases spanning the gap. This CDR3 spans 18 amino acids. The germline gives CDR1 MNHGY, CDR2 SAAAGT.

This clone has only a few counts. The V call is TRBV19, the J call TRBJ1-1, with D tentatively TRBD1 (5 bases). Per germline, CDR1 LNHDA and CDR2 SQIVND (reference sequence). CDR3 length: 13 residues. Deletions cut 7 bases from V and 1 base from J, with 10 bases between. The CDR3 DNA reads TGTGCCAGTACTGACAGACCGAACACTGAAGCTTTCTTT. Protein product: CASTDRPNTEAFF.